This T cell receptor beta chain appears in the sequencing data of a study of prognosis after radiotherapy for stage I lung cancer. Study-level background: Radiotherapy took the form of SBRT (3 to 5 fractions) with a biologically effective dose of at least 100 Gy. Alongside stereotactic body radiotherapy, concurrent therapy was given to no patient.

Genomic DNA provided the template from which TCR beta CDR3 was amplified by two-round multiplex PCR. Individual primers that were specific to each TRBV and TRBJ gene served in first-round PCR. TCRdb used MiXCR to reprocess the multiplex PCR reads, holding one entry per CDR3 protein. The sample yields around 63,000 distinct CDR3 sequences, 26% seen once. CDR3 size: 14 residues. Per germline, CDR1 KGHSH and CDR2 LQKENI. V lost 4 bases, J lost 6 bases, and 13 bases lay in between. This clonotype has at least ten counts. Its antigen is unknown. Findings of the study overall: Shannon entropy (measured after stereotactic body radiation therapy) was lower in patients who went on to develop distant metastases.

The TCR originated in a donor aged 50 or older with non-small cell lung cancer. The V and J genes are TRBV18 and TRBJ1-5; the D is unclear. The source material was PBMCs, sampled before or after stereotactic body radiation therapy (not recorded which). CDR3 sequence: CASSRGVIGQPQHF. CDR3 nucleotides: TGTGCCAGCTCACGTGGGGTTATCGGTCAGCCCCAGCATTTT.